This paragraph reports one T cell receptor beta chain. This specimen comes from a study of blood T cell repertoires in COVID-19. Across the study: The United States, Italy and Spain supplied acute and convalescent COVID-19 samples. PBMCs, B-cell-depleted T cells, or T cells provided the cDNA or gDNA that made up the material.

CDR1 is SGHNT and CDR2 is YYREEE in the germline V gene (reference sequence). This CDR3 comprises 17 residues. Germline trimming cut 0 bases from V and 0 bases from J; bases unmatched to any gene: 8. The data were produced by immunoSEQ multiplex PCR, yet TCRdb's version contains in-frame clones alone and is incomplete. In the table there are fewer than 200,000 clones, roughly 87% of which are singletons. V usage is TRBV5-4 and J usage is TRBJ2-7; 8 nucleotides align to TRBD1. Material for sequencing was peripheral blood. The receptor's source is a woman aged 50 to 60 with acute or convalescent COVID-19. CDR3 loop: CASSLAGRQGPSYEQYF. The CDR3 nucleotides are TGTGCCAGCAGCTTGGCTGGACGACAGGGGCCCTCCTACGAGCAGTACTTC.